The rows below give T cell receptor beta chains drawn from one sample of a study of cytomegalovirus exposure and HLA in healthy donors. Some clones are missing from TCRdb's copy, which holds only in-frame ones; the method was immunoSEQ multiplex PCR. The table lists about 100,000 clones, 65% to 80% of them singletons. The sample was PBMCs. The receptors were sampled from a man aged 40-55 years in good health and CMV-seropositive. The CDR3 runs from the conserved cysteine through the conserved F or W. The D gene is left open where the match is weak. Clone size is not always given. Where it is, it says once, few, many or a class for expanded clones.

size	D	V	J	CDR3	DNA
.	TRBD1	TRBV6-5	TRBJ2-1	CASSLDREEYNEQFF	TGTGCCAGCAGTCTGGACAGGGAAGAATACAATGAGCAGTTCTTC
once	TRBD1	TRBV6-5	TRBJ1-5	CASRSTGGGNQPQHF	TGTGCCAGCAGATCCACAGGGGGCGGGAATCAGCCCCAGCATTTT
.	TRBD1	TRBV5-1	TRBJ2-7	CASSLGQGFGEQYF	TGCGCCAGCAGCTTGGGACAGGGGTTTGGCGAGCAGTACTTC
.	.	TRBV2	TRBJ2-1	CASSEGRDQGNEQFF	TGTGCCAGCAGTGAGGGGCGGGACCAGGGCAATGAGCAGTTCTTC
.	.	TRBV5-1	TRBJ1-5	CASSLGDTPDQPQHF	TGCGCCAGCAGCTTGGGTGACACGCCTGATCAGCCCCAGCATTTT
.	.	TRBV15	TRBJ2-2	CATSREAGAGTGELFF	TGTGCCACCAGCAGAGAGGCGGGGGCGGGGACCGGGGAGCTGTTTTTT
few	TRBD1	TRBV5-6	TRBJ2-4	CASSLTGTGKNIQYF	TGTGCCAGCAGCTTAACCGGGACAGGGAAAAACATTCAGTACTTC
.	TRBD1	TRBV7-9	TRBJ2-1	CASSYPGQGRYNEQFF	TGTGCCAGCAGCTACCCGGGACAGGGACGGTACAATGAGCAGTTCTTC
.	TRBD2	TRBV7-9	TRBJ2-1	CASSDGRGTNEQFF	TGTGCCAGCAGCGACGGGAGGGGGACCAATGAGCAGTTCTTC
few	TRBD1	TRBV6-1	TRBJ1-2	CASRSDRVYGYTF	TGTGCCAGCAGATCGGACAGGGTTTATGGCTACACCTTC
once	.	TRBV6-5	TRBJ1-2	CASTVLNSYTF	TGTGCCAGCACTGTACTTAACTCGTACACCTTC
.	.	TRBV7-8	TRBJ1-2	CASSLPQGNYGYTF	TGTGCCAGCAGCTTACCACAGGGAAATTATGGCTACACCTTC
.	.	TRBV7-8	TRBJ2-3	CASSSTKGRTDTQYF	TGTGCCAGCAGCTCAACCAAGGGGCGGACAGATACGCAGTATTTT
.	.	TRBV2	TRBJ1-4	CASHRGINEKLFF	TGTGCCAGCCATAGGGGGATTAATGAAAAACTGTTTTTT
.	TRBD1	TRBV7-9	TRBJ1-2	CASSLGTGVVGYGYTF	TGTGCCAGCAGCTTAGGTACAGGGGTAGTTGGCTATGGCTACACCTTC
.	.	TRBV2	TRBJ2-2	CASGGTPNTGELFF	TGTGCCAGCGGAGGGACTCCGAACACCGGGGAGCTGTTTTTT
.	.	TRBV7-2	TRBJ2-4	CASSLTQGEDIQYF	TGTGCCAGCAGCTTAACACAGGGTGAAGACATTCAGTACTTC
.	.	TRBV29-1	TRBJ1-1	CSAIHASGNTEAFF	TGCAGCGCAATTCACGCGTCGGGTAACACTGAAGCTTTCTTT
.	.	TRBV19	TRBJ2-7	CASSIRLGSRYNYEQYF	TGTGCCAGTAGTATTCGGTTGGGGAGCCGGTATAACTACGAGCAGTACTTC
few	TRBD1	TRBV11-3	TRBJ1-2	CASSLSPYGDRNYGYTF	TGTGCCAGCAGCTTGAGTCCCTACGGGGACAGGAACTATGGCTACACCTTC
.	.	TRBV4-1	TRBJ2-2	CASSRSDLRGKDGELFF	TGCGCCAGCAGCCGTTCAGACCTCAGGGGTAAAGACGGGGAGCTGTTTTTT
.	.	TRBV7-8	TRBJ2-1	CASSFRRRADNEQFF	TGTGCCAGCAGCTTTAGACGGCGGGCAGACAATGAGCAGTTCTTC
.	.	TRBV18	TRBJ2-3	CASSPTGHADTQYF	TGTGCCAGCTCACCAACAGGGCACGCAGATACGCAGTATTTT
.	.	TRBV9	TRBJ2-7	CASSVGGTNYEQYF	TGTGCCAGCAGCGTAGGAGGGACAAACTACGAGCAGTACTTC
.	TRBD1	TRBV14	TRBJ1-1	CASSRRDSNMNTEAFF	TGTGCCAGCAGCCGAAGGGACAGCAACATGAACACTGAAGCTTTCTTT
.	.	TRBV6-1	TRBJ1-4	CASSRQGGNEKLFF	TGTGCCAGCAGCCGTCAGGGTGGTAATGAAAAACTGTTTTTT
.	.	TRBV5-4	TRBJ1-2	CASSLDSYGYTF	TGTGCCAGCAGCTTGGACAGTTATGGCTACACCTTC
.	TRBD1	TRBV5-5	TRBJ1-5	CASSFYPGQGGSQPQHF	TGTGCCAGCAGCTTCTACCCGGGACAGGGAGGGAGTCAGCCCCAGCATTTT
.	TRBD2	TRBV15	TRBJ2-3	CATSGGLAGSDTQYF	TGTGCCACCAGCGGCGGACTAGCGGGCTCAGATACGCAGTATTTT
.	TRBD1	TRBV5-1	TRBJ2-5	CASSTDRGETQYF	TGCGCCAGCAGCACCGACAGGGGGGAGACCCAGTACTTC
.	.	TRBV20-1	TRBJ2-2	CSARVTGELFF	TGCAGTGCTAGAGTAACCGGGGAGCTGTTTTTT
.	TRBD1	TRBV5-4	TRBJ1-3	CASSLGGGQGRNTIYF	TGTGCCAGCAGCTTGGGGGGGGGACAGGGACGAAACACCATATATTTT
.	.	TRBV29-1	TRBJ1-4	CSVDGGGNEKLFF	TGCAGCGTTGACGGGGGTGGCAATGAAAAACTGTTTTTT
.	.	TRBV7-6	TRBJ2-2	CASSLGFGRRPRELFF	TGTGCCAGCAGCTTAGGATTTGGTAGGAGGCCGAGGGAGCTGTTTTTT
.	.	TRBV25-1	TRBJ1-5	CASSEPSTNQPQHF	TGTGCCAGCAGTGAACCCTCGACTAATCAGCCCCAGCATTTT
.	TRBD2	TRBV9	TRBJ2-7	CASSSERGSSYEQYF	TGTGCCAGCAGCAGCGAGCGGGGGAGCTCCTACGAGCAGTACTTC
.	.	TRBV5-4	TRBJ2-1	CASSPPTVNEQFF	TGTGCCAGCAGCCCGCCAACAGTGAATGAGCAGTTCTTC
.	TRBD1	TRBV5-1	TRBJ2-1	CASSPGTVREQFF	TGCGCCAGCAGCCCAGGGACAGTCAGAGAGCAGTTCTTC
.	TRBD2	TRBV5-6	TRBJ2-5	CASSLILAGGRETQYF	TGTGCCAGCAGCCTTATTCTAGCGGGGGGGCGTGAGACCCAGTACTTC
few	.	TRBV5-6	TRBJ1-1	CASSIGRVAFF	TGTGCCAGCAGCATTGGCCGGGTGGCTTTCTTT
.	.	TRBV7-9	TRBJ2-1	CASSQGRFEQFF	TGTGCCAGCAGCCAGGGCCGGTTTGAGCAGTTCTTC
.	.	TRBV7-2	TRBJ2-3	CASSLRPPRSTDTQYF	TGTGCCAGCAGCTTGCGCCCCCCGCGGTCCACAGATACGCAGTATTTT
.	TRBD2	TRBV5-1	TRBJ2-3	CASKLAAGGTDTQYF	TGCGCCAGCAAACTCGCAGCGGGAGGGACAGATACGCAGTATTTT